This T cell receptor (beta chain) is drawn from a study of tumor-infiltrating lymphocytes in primary liver carcinoma. Study-wide results and caveats: Against blood, tumors held a significantly higher top-250-clone fraction (p = 0.039).

This clonotype appeared a single time. Its antigen remains unknown. It may be a read error: a sequence one base away is much more abundant. Starting from 400 to 500 ng of total RNA, TCR beta cDNA was produced with a primer in the constant region. It was through three nested multiplex PCR rounds of slightly modified ARM-PCR that TCR beta libraries arose. It was with TRBV1-TRBV30 forward primers and a C-beta reverse primer that the first two PCR rounds were run, at around 10 cycles each. One entry per CDR3 protein results from TCRdb running MiXCR on the multiplex PCR reads. The sample lists about 99,000 distinct CDR3 sequences, approximately 68% occurring once. CDR3 size: 12 residues. The ends were cut back, 4 bases at V and 6 bases at J, with 11 bases in the middle. Germline V gene sequence: CDR1 SGHKS, CDR2 YYEKEE (reference sequence). Total RNA and DNA came together from roughly 20-30 mg of bulk tissue without cell sorting.

This sequence originates from an older woman with primary liver carcinoma and hepatitis B virus infection. Sequencing was carried out using liver tumor tissue from sampling region 5. Subset of the sample: tumor region T5, tumor centre. The gene calls are TRBV5-5 and TRBJ2-7, with D maybe TRBD2 (5 bases). CDR3 coding DNA: TGTGCCAGCAGCGATCTAGGAGGCGAGCAGTACTTC. Translation: CASSDLGGEQYF.